This T cell receptor (beta chain) emerged from a study of early T cells in non-severe SARS-CoV-2 infection. Overall study: Sequencing input comprised bulk RNA from unsorted whole blood; chain pairing was not available. General study points: The study's VDJdb matching favored anti-spike CD8 responses and missed private and CD4 specificities.

Each single cDNA molecule received a unique molecular identifier. Each CDR3 protein gets one entry after TCRdb re-called the 5' RACE reads with MiXCR. The data hold approximately 64,000 distinct CDR3 sequences, with roughly a sixth observed a single time. The CDR3 has 12 amino acids. Germline V gives CDR1 SEHNR, CDR2 FQNEAQ (reference sequence). Trimming pared 7 bases from V and 0 bases from J, leaving 4 bases between. This clonotype was observed a few times. The target antigen is unknown. This receptor was identified in an adult who was a healthcare worker with PCR-confirmed SARS-CoV-2 infection or an uninfected control (not recorded which). This chain uses TRBV7-9 with TRBJ1-3; D is ambiguous. The source was whole blood, collected at baseline. The CDR3 here is CASTPSGNTIYF. CDR3 DNA sequence: TGTGCCAGCACCCCCTCTGGAAACACCATATATTTT.